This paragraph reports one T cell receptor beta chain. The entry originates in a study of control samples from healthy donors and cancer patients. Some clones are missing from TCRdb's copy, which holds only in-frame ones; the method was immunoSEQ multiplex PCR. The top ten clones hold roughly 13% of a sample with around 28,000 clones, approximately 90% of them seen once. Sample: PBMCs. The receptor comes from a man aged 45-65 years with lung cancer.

This chain's CDR3 is CASSAVAGGNEQFF. The CDR3 DNA reads as TGTGCCAGCAGTGCGGTGGCGGGGGGTAATGAGCAGTTCTTC. The rearrangement joins TRBV25-1 to TRBJ2-1; 8 positions agree with TRBD2. V lost 4 bases to trimming and J lost 7 bases; unmatched junction nucleotides: 6. The length of the CDR3 is 14 residues. From germline, CDR1 is MGHDK and CDR2 SYGVNS.